This T cell receptor beta chain derives from a study of T cells in Graves' hyperthyroidism and ophthalmopathy. V was pared by 0 bases and J by 2 bases, with 14 bases of the junction left unmatched. CDR1 and CDR2 (germline): MNHEY, SVGEGT. The CDR3 is 20 amino acids. Amplification targeted TCR beta CDR3 regions from RNA transcripts. First-round RT-PCR targeting the TCR CDR3 was performed with the HTBI primer set. MiXCR, applied by TCRdb to the multiplex PCR reads, yields one record per CDR3 protein. Here the sample spans around 610,000 distinct CDR3 sequences, roughly 15% being singletons. The chain links TRBV6-2 or TRBV6-3 to TRBJ2-7, with 12 bases matching TRBD2. This receptor was obtained from a woman in her thirties or forties with Graves' ophthalmopathy. The sample was blood. The CDR3 here is CASSYSTGRETSGSPYEQYF. DNA of the CDR3: TGTGCCAGCAGTTACTCGACGGGCAGGGAGACTAGCGGGAGCCCCTACGAGCAGTACTTC.